A selection of T cell receptor beta chains follows, all from one sample in a study of regulatory dendritic cells for organ transplantation. This table comes from immunoSEQ multiplex PCR, and its TCRdb copy is limited to in-frame clones, with some not included. The data contain roughly 27,000 clones, nearly 80% of them singletons. The sequencing sample was made of memory CD4+ T cells from blood. Receptors were obtained from a human donor in good health. Both conserved end residues are part of each CDR3. The D gene is left open where the match is weak. Size is stated for part of the rows, as once, few or many counts, or as a class when the clone is expanded.

TRBJ1-4 | TRBV7-9 | . | . | TGTGCCAGCAGCCCACCCCGACGAGGGGTCCTGTTTTTT | CASSPPRRGVLFF
TRBJ2-7 | TRBV2 | TRBD2 | . | TGTGCCAGCAGTGAACTAGCGGGAATTTCCGCCTACGAGCAGTACTTC | CASSELAGISAYEQYF
TRBJ2-1 | TRBV14 | TRBD2 | . | TGTGCCAGCAGCCAAAGTTCTAGCGGGGGACTCAATGAGCAGTTCTTC | CASSQSSSGGLNEQFF
TRBJ2-3 | TRBV9 | . | . | TGTGCCAGCAGCGTAGACAGGGTTGCTACGCAGTATTTT | CASSVDRVATQYF
TRBJ2-4 | TRBV7-2 | TRBD1 | . | TGTGCCAGCAGCTGGGGACAGAGCGGTAACATTCAGTACTTC | CASSWGQSGNIQYF
TRBJ2-7 | TRBV6-6 | . | . | TGTGCCAGCAGTTACGCGGCAGGGTTGGCCCACGAGCAGTACTTC | CASSYAAGLAHEQYF
TRBJ1-1 | TRBV28 | TRBD1 | few | TGTGCCAGTGCACAGGGGGCTTTGGGCGCTTTCTTT | CASAQGALGAFF
TRBJ1-2 | TRBV19 | . | medium-sized | TGTGCCAGTAACCTGGGGCGTTATGGCTACACCTTC | CASNLGRYGYTF
TRBJ2-5 | TRBV7-2 | . | . | TGTGCCAGCAGCGGGTTCGGCACCCAAGAGACCCAGTACTTC | CASSGFGTQETQYF
TRBJ1-5 | TRBV19 | TRBD1 | . | TGTGCCAGTAGCCGGGACAGTGTGGTTCAGCCCCAGCATTTT | CASSRDSVVQPQHF
TRBJ1-5 | TRBV10-3 | TRBD1 | . | TGTGCCATCAGTGAGGGACAGGGGGATCAGCCCCAGCATTTT | CAISEGQGDQPQHF
TRBJ1-1 | TRBV12-5 | . | . | TGTGCTAGTGGTTTGGAGGAGAACACTGAAGCTTTCTTT | CASGLEENTEAFF
TRBJ1-2 | TRBV30 | . | . | TGTGCCTGGACCCAGGGGTATCAGACGTATGGCTACACCTTC | CAWTQGYQTYGYTF
TRBJ2-1 | TRBV7-9 | TRBD2 | . | TGTGCCAGCAGAGCGAGCGGGGGATCTTACAATGAGCAGTTCTTC | CASRASGGSYNEQFF
TRBJ1-4 | TRBV19 | . | . | TGTGCCAGTAGTACCGGGGAGGAAAAACTGTTTTTT | CASSTGEEKLFF
TRBJ2-6 | TRBV7-3 | . | once | TGTGCCAGCAGCCCATCACCCTCTGGGGCCAACGTCCTGACTTTC | CASSPSPSGANVLTF
TRBJ2-7 | TRBV18 | . | . | TGTGCCAGCTCACCAGGTCCGGACACCATCTACGAGCAGTACTTC | CASSPGPDTIYEQYF
TRBJ1-5 | TRBV18 | . | . | TGTGCCAGCTCAACTGGGGGGAATCCGGCAAGCCAGCCCCAGCATTTT | CASSTGGNPASQPQHF
TRBJ2-1 | TRBV18 | . | . | TGTGCCAGCTCACCACTACGGAGCTCCTACAATGAGCAGTTCTTC | CASSPLRSSYNEQFF
TRBJ1-2 | TRBV6-8 | . | once | TGTGCCAGCAGTGCCAGGGTGGGCTACACCTTC | CASSARVGYTF
TRBJ2-4 | TRBV6-5 | TRBD2 | . | TGTGCCAGCAGAAGCTGGACTAGCGGCAAAAACATTCAGTACTTC | CASRSWTSGKNIQYF
TRBJ2-7 | TRBV9 | TRBD1 | . | TGTGCCAGCAGCGTAGGGGGACAGGGCTACGAGCAGTACTTC | CASSVGGQGYEQYF
TRBJ1-1 | TRBV6-4 | . | . | TGTGCCAGCAGTGACTCCACAGTCCTGCCTGGGGACACTGAAGCTTTCTTT | CASSDSTVLPGDTEAFF
TRBJ2-5 | TRBV30 | TRBD2 | . | TGTGCCTGGACCGGGGGGACCCCCTCCGAGACCCAGTACTTC | CAWTGGTPSETQYF
TRBJ1-2 | TRBV28 | . | few | TGTGCCAGCAGTGGCGGGGCGGGGGGCTATGGCTACACCTTC | CASSGGAGGYGYTF
TRBJ2-2 | TRBV30 | TRBD2 | . | TGTGCCTGGAATGGGAGGGTCCCCGGGGAGCTGTTTTTT | CAWNGRVPGELFF
TRBJ2-5 | TRBV6-6 | TRBD1 | . | TGTGCCAGCAGTGTGGACAGGGCCACTCAAGAGACCCAGTACTTC | CASSVDRATQETQYF
TRBJ1-1 | TRBV4-3 | . | . | TGCGCCAGCACAATACAGCTCATGAACACTGAAGCTTTCTTT | CASTIQLMNTEAFF
TRBJ1-1 | TRBV7-2 | . | . | TGTGCCAGCAGCTCCGAAATCCAGGGTAAAGCTTTCTTT | CASSSEIQGKAFF
TRBJ1-2 | TRBV10-3 | . | few | TGTGCCATCAGTGAGGGAAACTATGGCTACACCTTC | CAISEGNYGYTF
TRBJ1-1 | TRBV5-6 | . | once | TGTGCCAGCAGCTTTTTGGAACAGGTGAACAAGGCTACTGAAGCTTTCTTT | CASSFLEQVNKATEAFF
TRBJ1-6 | TRBV6-6 | TRBD1 | few | TGTGCCAGCAATTCTCTGACAGGGAGTAATTCACCCCTCCACTTT | CASNSLTGSNSPLHF
TRBJ1-6 | TRBV27 | . | . | TGTGCCAGCAGGAGACAGGCCGGGGTAGAAAATTCACCCCTCCACTTT | CASRRQAGVENSPLHF
TRBJ2-7 | TRBV11-3 | . | few | TGTGCCAGCAGCTCGGGACTGGCGCCCTACGAGCAGTACTTC | CASSSGLAPYEQYF
TRBJ2-7 | TRBV5-4 | TRBD2 | . | TGTGCCAGCAGCTTGAGCCTAGCGGGTATTGCCGAGCAGTACTTC | CASSLSLAGIAEQYF
TRBJ2-5 | TRBV6-5 | TRBD1 | once | TGTGCCAGCAGTTACGCGACAGGGGTATCAGTAGAGACCCAGTACTTC | CASSYATGVSVETQYF
TRBJ1-6 | TRBV11-2 | TRBD1 | . | TGTGCCAGCAGCTGGACAGGGTTAGGGGGAGATACGTCACCCCTCCACTTT | CASSWTGLGGDTSPLHF
TRBJ1-5 | TRBV5-6 | . | once | TGTGCCAGCAGCTTGGCCGGTCTTGGGGGAGGATGGGTCAGTCAGCCCCAGCATTTT | CASSLAGLGGGWVSQPQHF
TRBJ2-1 | TRBV7-2 | TRBD1 | . | TGTGCCAGCAGCCCCCAGGGACAGGGGTCCTACAATGAGCAGTTCTTC | CASSPQGQGSYNEQFF
TRBJ2-2 | TRBV28 | . | few | TGTGCCAGCAGTCTACGGACAGATGCGAACACCGGGGAGCTGTTTTTT | CASSLRTDANTGELFF
TRBJ2-5 | TRBV2 | TRBD2 | . | TGTGCCAGCAAGGCCGGGACTAGCGTAGGGACCCAGTACTTC | CASKAGTSVGTQYF